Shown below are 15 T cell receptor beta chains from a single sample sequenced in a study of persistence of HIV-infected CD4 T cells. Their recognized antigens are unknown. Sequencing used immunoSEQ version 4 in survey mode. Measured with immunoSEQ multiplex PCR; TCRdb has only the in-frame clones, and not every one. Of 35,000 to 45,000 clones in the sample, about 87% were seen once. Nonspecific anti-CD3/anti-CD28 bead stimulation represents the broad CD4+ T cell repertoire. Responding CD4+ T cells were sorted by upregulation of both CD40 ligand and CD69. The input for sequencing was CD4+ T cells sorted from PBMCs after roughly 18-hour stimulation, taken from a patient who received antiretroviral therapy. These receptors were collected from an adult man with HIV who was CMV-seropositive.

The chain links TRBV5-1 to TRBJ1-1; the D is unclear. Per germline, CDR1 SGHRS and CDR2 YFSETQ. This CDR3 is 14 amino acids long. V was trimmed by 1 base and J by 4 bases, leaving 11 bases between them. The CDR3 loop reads CASSLTAGGTEAFF. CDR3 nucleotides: TGCGCCAGCAGCTTGACAGCAGGAGGCACTGAAGCTTTCTTT.

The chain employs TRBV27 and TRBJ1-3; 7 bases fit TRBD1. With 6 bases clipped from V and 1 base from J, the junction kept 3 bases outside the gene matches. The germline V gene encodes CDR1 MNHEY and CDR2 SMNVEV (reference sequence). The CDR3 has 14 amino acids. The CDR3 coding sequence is TGTGCCAGCAGGTCGACAGGGTCTGGAAACACCATATATTTT. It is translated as CASRSTGSGNTIYF.

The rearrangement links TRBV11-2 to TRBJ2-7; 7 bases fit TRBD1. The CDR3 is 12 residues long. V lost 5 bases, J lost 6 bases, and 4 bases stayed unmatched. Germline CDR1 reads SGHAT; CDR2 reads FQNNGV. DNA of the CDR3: TGTGCCAGCAGCCTTGACAGGGCCGAGCAGTACTTC. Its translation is CASSLDRAEQYF.

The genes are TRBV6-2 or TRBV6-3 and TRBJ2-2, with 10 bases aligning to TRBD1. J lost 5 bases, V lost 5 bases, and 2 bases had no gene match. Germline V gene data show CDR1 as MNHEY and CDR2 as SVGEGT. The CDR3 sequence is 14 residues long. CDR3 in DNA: TGTGCCAGCAGTAGGGGACAGGGGACCGGGGAGCTGTTTTTT. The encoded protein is CASSRGQGTGELFF.

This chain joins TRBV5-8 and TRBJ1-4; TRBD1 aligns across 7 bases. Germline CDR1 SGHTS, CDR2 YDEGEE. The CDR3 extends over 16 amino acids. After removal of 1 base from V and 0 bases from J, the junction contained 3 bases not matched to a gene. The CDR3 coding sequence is TGTGCCAGCAGCTTGTGGGACAGTGCAACTAATGAAAAACTGTTTTTT. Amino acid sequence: CASSLWDSATNEKLFF.

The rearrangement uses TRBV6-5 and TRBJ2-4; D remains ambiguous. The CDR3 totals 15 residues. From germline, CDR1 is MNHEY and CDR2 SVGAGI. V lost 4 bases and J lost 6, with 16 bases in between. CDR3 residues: CASSSPGSIGNIQYF. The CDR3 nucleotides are TGTGCCAGCAGTTCCCCCGGGTCCATCGGAAACATTCAGTACTTC.

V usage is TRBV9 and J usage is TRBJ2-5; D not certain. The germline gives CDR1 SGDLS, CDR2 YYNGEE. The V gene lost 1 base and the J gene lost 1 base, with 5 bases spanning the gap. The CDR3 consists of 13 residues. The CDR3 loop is CASSVTGQETQYF. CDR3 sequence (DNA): TGTGCCAGCAGCGTAACGGGCCAAGAGACCCAGTACTTC.

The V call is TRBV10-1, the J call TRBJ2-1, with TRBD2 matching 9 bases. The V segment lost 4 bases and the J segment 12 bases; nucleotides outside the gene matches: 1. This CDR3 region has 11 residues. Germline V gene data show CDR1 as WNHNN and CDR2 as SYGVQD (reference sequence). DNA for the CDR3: TGCGCCAGCAGTGGTAGCGGGGGGCAGTTCTTC. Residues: CASSGSGGQFF.

CDR3 amino acids: CASSQPSIGPLHF. CDR3 in DNA: TGTGCCAGCAGCCAACCCTCTATTGGACCCCTCCACTTT. The chain combines TRBV3-1 (or the pseudogene TRBV3-2) with TRBJ1-6; D remains ambiguous. Germline V CDR1 and CDR2: LGHDT, YNNKEL (reference sequence). This CDR3 has 13 residues. Trimming shortened V by 2 bases and J by 12 bases, and 11 bases separated the two germline ends.

The CDR3 DNA sequence: TGTGCCAGCTCACACTCGACAGGCAGCACAGATACGCAGTATTTT. Translating it yields CASSHSTGSTDTQYF. The rearrangement links TRBV18 to TRBJ2-3; a weak D match, TRBD1 (6 bases). V was shortened by 4 bases and J by 0 bases, with 11 bases between the two germline ends. The germline V gene encodes CDR1 KGHSH and CDR2 LQKENI. The CDR3 has 15 amino acids.

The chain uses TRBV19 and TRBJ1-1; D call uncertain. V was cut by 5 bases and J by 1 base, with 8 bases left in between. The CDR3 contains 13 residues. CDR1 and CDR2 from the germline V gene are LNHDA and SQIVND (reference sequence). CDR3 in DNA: TGTGCCAGTAGTTACCGGGAGAACACTGAAGCTTTCTTT. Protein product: CASSYRENTEAFF.

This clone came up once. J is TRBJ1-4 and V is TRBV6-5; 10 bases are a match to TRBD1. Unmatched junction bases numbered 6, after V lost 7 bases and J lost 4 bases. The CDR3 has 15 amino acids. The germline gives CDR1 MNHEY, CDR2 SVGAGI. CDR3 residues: CASKRQGALNEKLFF. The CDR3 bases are TGTGCCAGCAAAAGACAGGGGGCCCTTAATGAAAAACTGTTTTTT.

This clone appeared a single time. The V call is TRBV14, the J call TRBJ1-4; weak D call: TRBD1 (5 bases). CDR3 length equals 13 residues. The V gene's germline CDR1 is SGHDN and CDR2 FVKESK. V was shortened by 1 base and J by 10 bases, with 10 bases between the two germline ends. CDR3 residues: CASSQVRVGKLFF. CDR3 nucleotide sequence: TGTGCCAGCAGCCAAGTCAGGGTAGGAAAACTGTTTTTT.

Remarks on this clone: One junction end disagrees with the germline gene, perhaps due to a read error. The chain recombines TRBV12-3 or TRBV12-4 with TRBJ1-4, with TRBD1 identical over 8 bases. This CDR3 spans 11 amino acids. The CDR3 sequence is CASSRGQGRSF. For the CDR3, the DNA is TGTGCCAGCAGTCGAGGACAGGGTAGGTCTTTT.

CDR3 DNA: TGTGCCATCAGTGAGGCCAGGGGGCGGTCACCCCTCCACTTT. It is translated as CAISEARGRSPLHF. The chain uses TRBV10-3 and TRBJ1-6; TRBD1 matches at 8 bases. The CDR3 runs 14 residues. With 2 bases clipped from V and 10 bases from J, the junction kept 4 bases outside the gene matches. Germline V gene lookup returns CDR1 ENHRY and CDR2 SYGVKD.